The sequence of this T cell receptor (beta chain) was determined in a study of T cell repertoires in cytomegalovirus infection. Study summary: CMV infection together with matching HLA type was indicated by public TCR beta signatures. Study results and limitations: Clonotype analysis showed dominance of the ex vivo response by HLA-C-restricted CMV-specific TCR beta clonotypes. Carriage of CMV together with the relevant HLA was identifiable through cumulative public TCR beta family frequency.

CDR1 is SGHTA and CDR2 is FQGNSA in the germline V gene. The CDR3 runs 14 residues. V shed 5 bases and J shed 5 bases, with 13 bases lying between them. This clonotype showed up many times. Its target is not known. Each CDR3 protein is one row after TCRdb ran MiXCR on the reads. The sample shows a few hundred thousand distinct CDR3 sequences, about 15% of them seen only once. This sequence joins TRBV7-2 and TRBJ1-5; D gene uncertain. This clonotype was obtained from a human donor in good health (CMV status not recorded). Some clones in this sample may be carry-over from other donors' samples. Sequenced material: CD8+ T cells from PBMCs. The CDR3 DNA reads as TGTGCCAGCAGCCCGCTAGGGAGGTATCAGCCCCAGCATTTT. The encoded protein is CASSPLGRYQPQHF.